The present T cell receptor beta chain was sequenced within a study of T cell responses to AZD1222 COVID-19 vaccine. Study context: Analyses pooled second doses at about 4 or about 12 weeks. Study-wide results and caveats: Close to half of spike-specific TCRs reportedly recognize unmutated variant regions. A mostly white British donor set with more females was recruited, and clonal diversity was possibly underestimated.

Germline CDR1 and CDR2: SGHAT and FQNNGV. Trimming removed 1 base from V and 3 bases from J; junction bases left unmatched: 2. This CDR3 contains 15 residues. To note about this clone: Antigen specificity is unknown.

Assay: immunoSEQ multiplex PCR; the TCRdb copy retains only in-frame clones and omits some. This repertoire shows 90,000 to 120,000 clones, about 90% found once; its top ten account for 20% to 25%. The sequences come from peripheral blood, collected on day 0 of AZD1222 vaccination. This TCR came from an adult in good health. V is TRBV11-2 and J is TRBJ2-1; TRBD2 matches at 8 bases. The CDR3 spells CASSLGAGVYNEQFF. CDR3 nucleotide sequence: TGTGCCAGCAGCTTAGGAGCGGGGGTCTACAATGAGCAGTTCTTC. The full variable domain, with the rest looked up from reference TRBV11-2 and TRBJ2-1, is EAGVAQSPRYKIIEKRQSVAFWCNPISGHATLYWYQQILGQGPKLLIQFQNNGVVDDSQLPKDRFSAERLKGVDSTLKIQPAKLEDSAVYLCASSLGAGVYNEQFFGPGTRLTVL.